This record concerns one TCR beta chain sequence. The sample belongs to a study of tumor T cells in aggressive B-cell lymphoma. TCRdb's copy holds only in-frame clones and misses some; the assay was immunoSEQ multiplex PCR. The table lists several thousand clones, over 85% of them singletons, with 2.1% in the top ten. Per the germline V gene, CDR1 is SGHTA and CDR2 is FQGTGA. V dropped 5 bases and J dropped 4; count of bases not matched to a gene: 6. The CDR3 sequence is 15 residues long. This chain connects TRBV7-3 to TRBJ2-2, with TRBD2 matching over 8 bases. The source is an adult with diffuse large B cell lymphoma. The sequenced sample consisted of tumor tissue. CDR3 in amino acids: CASSRGRSSTGELFF. The CDR3 DNA reads as TGTGCCAGCAGCCGCGGGAGGTCTAGCACCGGGGAGCTGTTTTTT.